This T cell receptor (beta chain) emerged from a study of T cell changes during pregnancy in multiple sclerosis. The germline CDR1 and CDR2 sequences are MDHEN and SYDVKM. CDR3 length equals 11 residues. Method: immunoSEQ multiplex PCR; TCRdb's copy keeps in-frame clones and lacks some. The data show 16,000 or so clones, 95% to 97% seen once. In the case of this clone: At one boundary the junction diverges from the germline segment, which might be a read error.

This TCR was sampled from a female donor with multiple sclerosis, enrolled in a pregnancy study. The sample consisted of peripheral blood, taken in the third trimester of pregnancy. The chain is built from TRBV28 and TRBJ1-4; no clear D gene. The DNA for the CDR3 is TGTGCCAGCGGCTCGGGAGGCAGTCCAGTTTTT. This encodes CASGSGGSPVF.